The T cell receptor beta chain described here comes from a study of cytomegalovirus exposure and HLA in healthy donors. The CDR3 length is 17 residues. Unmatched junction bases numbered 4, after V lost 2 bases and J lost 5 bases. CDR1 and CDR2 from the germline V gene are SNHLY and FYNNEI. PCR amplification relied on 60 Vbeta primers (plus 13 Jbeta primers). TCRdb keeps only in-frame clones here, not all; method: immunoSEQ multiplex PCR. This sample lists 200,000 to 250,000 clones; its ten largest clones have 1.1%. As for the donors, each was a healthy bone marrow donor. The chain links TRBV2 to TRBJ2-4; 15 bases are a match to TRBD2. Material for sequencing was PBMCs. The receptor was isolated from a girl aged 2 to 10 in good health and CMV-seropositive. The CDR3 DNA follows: TGTGCCAGCAGTGAAAGGACTAGCGGGAGGGCCGAAAACATTCAGTACTTC. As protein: CASSERTSGRAENIQYF.